This TCR beta chain appears in the sequencing data of a study of cytomegalovirus exposure and HLA in healthy donors. With regard to this clone: Its matching antigen is unknown.

Germline assignment: CDR1 SNHLY and CDR2 FYNNEI. V lost 8 bases to trimming and J lost 4 bases, with 12 bases between them. There are 13 residues in the CDR3. Study outcomes and limitations: Apart from CMV serostatus, no immune exposure information was available. Association of 15,000 to 20,000 TCR beta sequences with HLA alleles was found at 0.05 false discovery rate in a later analysis. According to an earlier analysis, most TCR beta V segments yielded productive rearrangements about 90% or about 30% of the time.

Use of 60 Vbeta and 13 Jbeta primers characterized the PCR. The protocol was immunoSEQ multiplex PCR, while the TCRdb copy is restricted to in-frame clones and leaves out a portion. The sample lists 150,000 or so clones, approximately 80% occurring once. This TCR derives from a woman aged 30 to 39 in good health and CMV-seronegative. This chain joins TRBV2 and TRBJ1-5; no clear D gene. Sequences were obtained from PBMCs. The CDR3 region is CASGMSGNQPQHF. Written as DNA, the CDR3 is TGTGCCAGCGGGATGTCGGGGAATCAGCCCCAGCATTTT.